This T cell receptor (beta chain) was profiled in a study of T cells of healthy individuals. TCRdb itself ran the 5' RACE reads through MiXCR, one entry per CDR3 protein. The sample consists of about 100,000 distinct CDR3 sequences, 17% of them appearing once. The receptor comes from a human donor in good health.

Here the CDR3 DNA reads TGCAGCGTTTGGCACAGGGGTAACACTGAAGCTTTCTTT. Encoded protein: CSVWHRGNTEAFF. V and J are TRBV29-1 and TRBJ1-1, with 7 nucleotides matching TRBD1. V was clipped by 5 bases and J by 2 bases; unmatched bases: 5. CDR1 and CDR2 from the germline V gene are SQVTM and ANQGSEA. This CDR3 has 13 residues.